This TCR beta chain came from a study of blood T cell repertoires in COVID-19. As for the study in general: Samples came from the United States, Italy and Spain, spanning acute and convalescent COVID-19.

Original data processing: Reference gene primer amplification yielded estimated nucleated cell counts. Generated by immunoSEQ multiplex PCR, the TCRdb table keeps only in-frame clones and is missing some. V, J and clone size were drawn from that table, and D and trimming were deduced from the DNA. Of approximately 250,000 clones detected, approximately 89% appear once; the ten largest clones hold roughly 8%. V was trimmed by 3 bases and J by 7 bases, leaving 15 bases between them. The CDR3 has 14 residues. Germline CDR1 reads GTSNPN; CDR2 reads SVGIG (reference sequence). The specimen was peripheral blood. V usage is TRBV30 and J usage is TRBJ1-4; unclear D gene. The source of this sequence is a man aged 35-49 years with active or convalescent COVID-19. CDR3 residues: CAWRAAGSIEKLFF. The CDR3 DNA follows: TGTGCCTGGAGGGCGGCGGGCAGCATTGAAAAACTGTTTTTT.